This T cell receptor (beta chain) was sequenced during a study of T cell responses to AZD1222 COVID-19 vaccine. Profiled with immunoSEQ multiplex PCR; TCRdb holds only in-frame clones, not every one. The sample records about 110,000 clones, 94% being singletons. General study results and limits: Clonal diversity was possibly underestimated, and the donors were mostly white British, with more females. Increased Spike-specific TCR breadth and depth were observed after two AZD1222 doses. Just a handful of people given AZD1222 tested seropositive at baseline.

About this clone: Its antigen is not known.

Between the trimmed V and J ends, which lost 4 bases and 7 bases, there was a span of 14 bases. Germline lookup yields CDR1 MNHEY and CDR2 SVGAGI. CDR3 length: 14 amino acids. Second-dose groups at about 4 or about 12 weeks were pooled. This receptor was taken from an adult who received the AZD1222 COVID-19 vaccine. The rearrangement uses TRBV6-5 and TRBJ2-1, with D unclear. Sequenced material: peripheral blood, taken 28 days after the second AZD1222 dose. The CDR3 sequence: CASSSSPVWNEQFF. In nucleotides, the CDR3 is TGTGCCAGCAGTTCAAGCCCCGTATGGAATGAGCAGTTCTTC.